The source of this TCR beta chain is a study of yellow fever vaccine responses in identical twins. Overall study findings and caveats: In identical twins, vaccine T cell responses appeared partly shared and partly individual.

As concerns this clonotype: Antigen specificity is unknown.

The CDR3 runs to 13 residues. Germline CDR1 is SGHVS and CDR2 is FQNEAQ. The germline V and J ends were trimmed by 5 bases and 2 bases, with 9 bases remaining between them. TCRdb reprocessed the RT-PCR reads with MiXCR, giving one entry per CDR3 protein. The table has some 23,000 distinct CDR3 sequences, around four fifths seen once. Sequenced material: T cells from blood (PBMCs), unsorted or a sorted subset (not recorded which), taken before or after yellow fever vaccination (not recorded which). The receptor's source is a woman under 30 who received the yellow fever vaccine. The V call is TRBV7-8, the J call TRBJ1-1, with unresolved D. The CDR3 loop is CASSPRINTEAFF. The CDR3 nucleotides read TGTGCCAGCAGCCCTAGGATAAACACTGAAGCTTTCTTT.